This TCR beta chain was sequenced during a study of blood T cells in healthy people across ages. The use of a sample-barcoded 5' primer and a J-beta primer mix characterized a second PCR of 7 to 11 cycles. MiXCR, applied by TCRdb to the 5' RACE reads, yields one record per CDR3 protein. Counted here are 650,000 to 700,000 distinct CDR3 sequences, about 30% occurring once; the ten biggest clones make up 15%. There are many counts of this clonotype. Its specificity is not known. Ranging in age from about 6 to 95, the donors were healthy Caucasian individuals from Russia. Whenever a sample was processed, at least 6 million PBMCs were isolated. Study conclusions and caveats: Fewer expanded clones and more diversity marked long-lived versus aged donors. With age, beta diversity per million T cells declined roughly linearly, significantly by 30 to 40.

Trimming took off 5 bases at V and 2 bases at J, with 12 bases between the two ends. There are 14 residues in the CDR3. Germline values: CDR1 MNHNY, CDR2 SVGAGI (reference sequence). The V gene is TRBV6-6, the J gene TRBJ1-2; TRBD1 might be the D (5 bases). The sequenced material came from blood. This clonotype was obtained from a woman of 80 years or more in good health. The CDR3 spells CASSATGENYGYTF. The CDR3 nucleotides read TGTGCCAGCAGTGCAACAGGAGAAAACTATGGCTACACCTTC.